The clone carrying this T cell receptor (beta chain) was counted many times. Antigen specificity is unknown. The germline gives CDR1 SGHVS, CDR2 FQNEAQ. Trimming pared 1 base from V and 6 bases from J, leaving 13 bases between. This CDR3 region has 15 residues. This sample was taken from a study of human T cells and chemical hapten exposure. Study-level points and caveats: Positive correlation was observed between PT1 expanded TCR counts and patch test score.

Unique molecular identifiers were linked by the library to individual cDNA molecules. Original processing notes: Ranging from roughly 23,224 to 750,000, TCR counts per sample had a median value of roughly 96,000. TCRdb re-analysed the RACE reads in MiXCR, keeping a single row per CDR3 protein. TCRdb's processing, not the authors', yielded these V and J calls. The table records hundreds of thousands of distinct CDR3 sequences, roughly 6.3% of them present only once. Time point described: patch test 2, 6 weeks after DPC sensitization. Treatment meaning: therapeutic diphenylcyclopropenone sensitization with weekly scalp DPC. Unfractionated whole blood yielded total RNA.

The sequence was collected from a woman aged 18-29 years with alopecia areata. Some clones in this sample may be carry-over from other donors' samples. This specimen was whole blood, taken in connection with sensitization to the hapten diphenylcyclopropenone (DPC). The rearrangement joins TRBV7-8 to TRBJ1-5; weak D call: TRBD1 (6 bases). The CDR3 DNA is TGTGCCAGCAGCTTAGTTTCTGGGGGCCGTCAGCCCCAGCATTTT. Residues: CASSLVSGGRQPQHF.